This TCR beta chain was observed in a study of blood T cell repertoires in COVID-19. Clones were read by immunoSEQ multiplex PCR, and TCRdb kept only the in-frame ones, dropping some. The table has approximately 140,000 clones, just over 85% seen once; the top ten hold 7.5% to 8.5%. This CDR3 has 12 residues. Germline CDR1 is SQVTM and CDR2 is ANQGSEA. V lost 7 bases to trimming and J lost 2 bases, with 11 bases between them. The sample comprised peripheral blood. The TCR comes from a woman aged 55-69 years with acute or convalescent COVID-19. The chain carries TRBV29-1 and TRBJ2-5; the D gene is possibly TRBD1 (5 bases). The CDR3 sequence: CSGFQGQETQYF. The CDR3 DNA reads as TGCAGCGGGTTCCAGGGTCAAGAGACCCAGTACTTC.